Below, 18 T cell receptor beta chains from the same sample are listed, as sequenced in a study of tumor and adjacent non-tumor tissue in lung cancer. Three rounds of nested PCR, following a modified ARM-PCR protocol, produced the TCRbeta library. MiXCR, applied by TCRdb to the multiplex PCR reads, yields one record per CDR3 protein. The table has 50,000 to 70,000 distinct CDR3 sequences, over 60% seen once. The template was RNA from unsorted bulk tissue. This non-tumor lung sample came from over 3 cm beyond the tumor edge. The sequenced sample was distant non-tumor lung tissue. The receptor source for this set is a man in his 70s with non-small cell lung cancer.

This clonotype has a handful of counts. The gene calls are TRBV5-6 and TRBJ2-4, with 9 bases that match TRBD1. This CDR3 comprises 19 residues. CDR1 is SGHDT and CDR2 is YYEEEE in the germline V gene. The V segment lost 4 bases and the J segment 2 bases; nucleotides outside the gene matches: 16. CDR3: CASSRRDREFKGSKNIQYF. CDR3 DNA: TGTGCCAGCAGCCGCCGGGACAGGGAGTTTAAGGGTTCCAAAAACATTCAGTACTTC. The entire variable domain, with the rest obtained from reference TRBV5-6 and TRBJ2-4, is as follows: DAGVTQSPTHLIKTRGQQVTLRCSPKSGHDTVSWYQQALGQGPQFIFQYYEEEERQRGNFPDRFSGHQFPNYSSELNVNALLLGDSALYLCASSRRDREFKGSKNIQYFGAGTRLSVL.

This clonotype was observed once. This chain uses TRBV12-5 with TRBJ2-2, with 7 bases matching TRBD1. CDR1 LGHNT and CDR2 FRNRAP come from the germline V gene. Losses at the gene ends were 7 bases for V and 5 bases for J; bases not matched to a gene: 10. The CDR3 extends over 15 amino acids. The CDR3 coding sequence is TGTGCTAGTGCCAGGACAGGTCTGAAGACCGGGGAGCTGTTTTTT. It is translated as CASARTGLKTGELFF. Supplemented by reference TRBV12-5 and TRBJ2-2, the full variable domain reads DARVTQTPRHKVTEMGQEVTMRCQPILGHNTVFWYRQTMMQGLELLAYFRNRAPLDDSGMPKDRFSAEMPDATLATLKIQPSEPRDSAVYFCASARTGLKTGELFFGEGSRLTVL.

As to this clonotype: No conserved phenylalanine or tryptophan is present at the end of the CDR3, so a read error is the likely explanation. The V and J genes are TRBV11-1 and TRBJ2-7, with 9 bases that match TRBD2. CDR3 length equals 16 residues. Per the germline V gene, CDR1 is SGHAT and CDR2 is FQDESV (reference sequence). The DNA for the CDR3 is TGTGTCAGCAGCTTAGCGCGACTAGCGGACTCCTACGAACAGTACCTC. Translated: CVSSLARLADSYEQYL.

As to this clonotype: This CDR3 is missing its conserved last phenylalanine or tryptophan, likely due to a read error. V usage is TRBV11-2 and J usage is TRBJ1-3; possibly TRBD1 for D (5 bases). This CDR3 region has 17 residues. Trimming left V 2 bases short and J 1 base short, with 15 bases between. The germline CDR1 and CDR2 sequences are SGHAT and FQNNGV. CDR3 sequence (DNA): TGTGCCAGCAGCTTATTTACTGGGGGGATTTCTGGAAACACCATATATTCT. It encodes CASSLFTGGISGNTIYS.

Points on this clonotype: This may stem from a read error, because a much larger clone lies one nucleotide away. Here the CDR3 DNA reads TGCGCCAGCAGCCCCACCCGCGAGACCCAGTACTTC. It encodes CASSPTRETQYF. This chain uses TRBV5-1 with TRBJ2-5; D call uncertain. The CDR3 length is 12 residues. CDR1 and CDR2 from the germline V gene are SGHRS and YFSETQ. The V end was cut by 4 bases, the J end by 5 bases, with 9 bases between.

The chain is built from TRBV5-4 and TRBJ1-2; TRBD1 agrees at 8 bases. The germline CDR1 and CDR2 sequences are SGHNT and YYREEE (reference sequence). The CDR3 has 15 residues. J gave up 9 bases and V 5 bases, and 15 bases lay outside the gene matches. Here the CDR3 DNA reads TGTGCCAGCAGATGGCCGGGACAGGACCTTTATAGCTACACCTTC. Its protein is CASRWPGQDLYSYTF.

With respect to this clonotype: This may stem from a read error, because a much larger clone lies one nucleotide away. This likely comes from a read error, as the CDR3 has no conserved phenylalanine or tryptophan at its end. CDR3 bases: TGCGCCAGCAGTGACAGCGAGTATCAGCCCCAGCATATT. Residues: CASSDSEYQPQHI. The chain links TRBV10-2 to TRBJ1-5, with unresolved D. The CDR3 sequence is 13 residues long. From germline, CDR1 is WSHSY and CDR2 SAAADI. V was trimmed by 3 bases and J by 5 bases, leaving 8 bases between them.

This clonotype was picked up a small number of times. This may arise from a read error, as a much more abundant clone is one base away. In DNA, the CDR3 is TGTGTCAGCAGTCGCAGTTCGAACACCGGGGAGCTGTTTTTT. It codes for CVSSRSSNTGELFF. V usage is TRBV6-5 and J usage is TRBJ2-2; unclear D gene. The germline V gene has CDR1 MNHEY and CDR2 SVGAGI. This CDR3 contains 14 residues.

This clonotype came up many times. This chain uses TRBV30 with TRBJ2-3; no firm D call. V was trimmed by 7 bases and J by 0 bases, leaving 2 bases between them. CDR1 and CDR2 (germline): GTSNPN, SVGIG (reference sequence). CDR3 length: 10 amino acids. Here the CDR3 DNA reads TGTGCCTATAGCACAGATACGCAGTATTTT. This sequence encodes CAYSTDTQYF.

This chain uses TRBV9 with TRBJ1-6; D is ambiguous. The CDR3 contains 17 residues. V lost 3 bases to trimming and J lost 0 bases, with 13 bases between them. Germline assignment: CDR1 SGDLS and CDR2 YYNGEE. The CDR3 coding sequence is TGTGCCAGCAGCGGGAGACCGACCAGCTCCTATAATTCACCCCTCCACTTT. This translates into CASSGRPTSSYNSPLHF.

Regarding this clonotype: One end of the junction fails to match germline, which may point to a read error. CDR3 sequence: CVSSGPGNEQLF. The CDR3 DNA sequence: TGTGTCAGCTCCGGACCTGGGAATGAGCAGCTCTTC. This chain connects TRBV18 to TRBJ2-1; no reliable D call. CDR1 and CDR2 (germline): KGHSH, LQKENI. The CDR3 runs 12 residues. The full variable domain, completed using reference TRBV18 and TRBJ2-1, is NAGVMQNPRHLVRRRGQEARLRCSPMKGHSHVYWYRQLPEEGLKFMVYLQKENIIDESGMPKERFSAEFPKEGPSILRIQQVVRGDSAAYFCVSSGPGNEQLFGPGTRLTVL.

J is TRBJ2-1 and V is TRBV28, with 9 bases matching TRBD2. Losses at the gene ends were 5 bases for V and 5 bases for J; bases not matched to a gene: 13. Germline CDR1 MDHEN, CDR2 SYDVKM. The CDR3 runs 17 residues. CDR3: CASSMRLAGVTHNEQFF. In nucleotides, the CDR3 is TGTGCCAGCAGTATGAGGTTAGCGGGGGTCACCCACAATGAGCAGTTCTTC.

Of note for this clonotype: This sequence may be a read error, since a much larger clone differs from it by one base. CDR3 loop: CASSLVNTEVFF. Here the CDR3 DNA reads TGTGCCAGCAGCTTGGTGAACACTGAAGTTTTCTTT. The chain employs TRBV5-8 and TRBJ1-1; no clear D gene. The CDR3 is 12 amino acids. CDR1 SGHTS and CDR2 YDEGEE come from the germline V gene.

The chain couples TRBV28 to TRBJ1-6; no clear D. V was cut by 7 bases and J by 8 bases, with 12 bases left in between. In germline, CDR1 is MDHEN, CDR2 SYDVKM. The CDR3 runs 13 residues. In DNA form, the CDR3 reads TGTGCCAGCACCCTCAACTGGGATTCACCCCTCCACTTT. Translating it yields CASTLNWDSPLHF.

A remark on this clonotype: A much larger clonotype is one base distant, so this may be a read error. In DNA, the CDR3 is TGTGCCAGCAGTTACAGGGACTGGGCGAATCAGCCCCAGCATTTT. It is translated as CASSYRDWANQPQHF. The chain is built from TRBV6-6 and TRBJ1-5; TRBD1 might be the D (5 bases). Per germline, CDR1 MNHNY and CDR2 SVGAGI (reference sequence). V was cut by 2 bases and J by 4 bases, with 12 bases left in between. The CDR3 has 15 residues.

Points on this clonotype: This may be a read error, as it is one base from a much larger clone. V usage is TRBV5-1 and J usage is TRBJ2-2; 7 nucleotides match TRBD1. Germline values: CDR1 SGHRS, CDR2 YFSETQ. This CDR3 has 17 residues. For the CDR3, the DNA is TGCGCCAGCAGCTCACGGTCGGACAGGAGAAACATCGGGGAGCTGTTTTTT. Its translation: CASSSRSDRRNIGELFF. Supplemented by reference TRBV5-1 and TRBJ2-2, the full variable domain reads KAGVTQTPRYLIKTRGQQVTLSCSPISGHRSVSWYQQTPGQGLQFLFEYFSETQRNKGNFPGRFSGRQFSNSRSEMNVSTLELGDSALYLCASSSRSDRRNIGELFFGEGSRLTVL.

The V and J genes are TRBV6-1 and TRBJ2-1, with a weak D call TRBD2 (6 bases). The V end was cut by 7 bases, the J end by 5 bases, with 21 bases between. The CDR3 spans 16 residues. The germline gives CDR1 MNHNS, CDR2 SASEGT. The CDR3 is CASIKRADVIDNEQFF. The CDR3 DNA sequence: TGTGCCAGCATAAAGCGGGCCGACGTGATTGACAATGAGCAGTTCTTC.

The table lists this clonotype with a few counts. Given a much more abundant clone one base away, this may be a read error. J is TRBJ2-7 and V is TRBV6-5, with a possible D match to TRBD1 (6 bases). Germline lookup yields CDR1 MNHEY and CDR2 SVGAGI. V lost 4 bases, J lost 3 bases, and 10 bases lay in between. CDR3 length: 13 residues. CDR3 region: CASSCNRVYEQYF. Here the CDR3 DNA reads TGTGCCAGCAGTTGCAACAGGGTCTACGAGCAGTACTTC.